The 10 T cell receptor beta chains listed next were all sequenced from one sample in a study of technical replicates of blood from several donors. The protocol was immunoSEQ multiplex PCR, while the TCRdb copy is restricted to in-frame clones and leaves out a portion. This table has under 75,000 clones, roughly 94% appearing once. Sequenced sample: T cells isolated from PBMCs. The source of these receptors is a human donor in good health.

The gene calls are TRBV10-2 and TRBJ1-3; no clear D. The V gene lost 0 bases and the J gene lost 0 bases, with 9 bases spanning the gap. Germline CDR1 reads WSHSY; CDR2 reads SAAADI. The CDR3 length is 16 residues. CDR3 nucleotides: TGCGCCAGCAGTGAGTCGACTTCTAGCTCTGGAAACACCATATATTTT. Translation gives CASSESTSSSGNTIYF.

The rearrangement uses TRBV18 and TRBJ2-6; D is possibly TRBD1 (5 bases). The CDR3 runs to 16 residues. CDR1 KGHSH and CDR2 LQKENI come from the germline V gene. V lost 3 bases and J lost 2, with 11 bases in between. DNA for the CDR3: TGTGCCAGCTCACCTCCAGGGCGCCCTGGGGCCAACGTCCTGACTTTC. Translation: CASSPPGRPGANVLTF.

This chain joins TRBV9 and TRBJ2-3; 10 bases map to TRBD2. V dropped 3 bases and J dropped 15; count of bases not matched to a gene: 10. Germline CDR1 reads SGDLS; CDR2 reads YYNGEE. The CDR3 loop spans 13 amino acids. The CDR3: CASSGPSSGGTYF. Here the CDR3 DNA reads TGTGCCAGCAGCGGACCATCTAGCGGGGGTACCTATTTT.

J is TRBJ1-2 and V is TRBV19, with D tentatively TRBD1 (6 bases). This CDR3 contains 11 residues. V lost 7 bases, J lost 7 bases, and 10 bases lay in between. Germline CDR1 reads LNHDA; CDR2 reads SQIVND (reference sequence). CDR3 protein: CASNRDGGYTF. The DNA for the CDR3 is TGTGCCAGTAACAGGGATGGTGGCTACACCTTC.

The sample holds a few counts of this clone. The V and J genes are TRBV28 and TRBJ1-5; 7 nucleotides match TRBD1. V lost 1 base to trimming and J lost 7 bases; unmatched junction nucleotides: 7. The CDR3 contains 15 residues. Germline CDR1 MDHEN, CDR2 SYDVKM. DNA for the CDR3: TGTGCCAGCAGTTTATTAGACAGGGCAGGGCAGCCCCAGCATTTT. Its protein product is CASSLLDRAGQPQHF.

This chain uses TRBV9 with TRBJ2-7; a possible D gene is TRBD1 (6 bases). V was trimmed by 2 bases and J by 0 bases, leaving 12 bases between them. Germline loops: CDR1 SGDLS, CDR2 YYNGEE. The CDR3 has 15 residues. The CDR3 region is CASSVEMDSSYEQYF. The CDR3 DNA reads TGTGCCAGCAGCGTCGAAATGGACAGCTCCTACGAGCAGTACTTC.

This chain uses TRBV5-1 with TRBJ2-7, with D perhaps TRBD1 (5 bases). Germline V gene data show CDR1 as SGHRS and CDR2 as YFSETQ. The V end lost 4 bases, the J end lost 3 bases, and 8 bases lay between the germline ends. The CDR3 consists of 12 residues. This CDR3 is CASSDRHYEQYF. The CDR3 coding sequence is TGCGCCAGCAGCGACAGACACTACGAGCAGTACTTC.

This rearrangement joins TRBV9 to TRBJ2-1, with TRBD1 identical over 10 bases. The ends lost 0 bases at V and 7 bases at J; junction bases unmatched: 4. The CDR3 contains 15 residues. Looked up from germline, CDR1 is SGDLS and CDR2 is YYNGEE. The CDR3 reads CASSVEGQGWNEQFF. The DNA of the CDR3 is TGTGCCAGCAGCGTAGAGGGACAGGGGTGGAATGAGCAGTTCTTC.

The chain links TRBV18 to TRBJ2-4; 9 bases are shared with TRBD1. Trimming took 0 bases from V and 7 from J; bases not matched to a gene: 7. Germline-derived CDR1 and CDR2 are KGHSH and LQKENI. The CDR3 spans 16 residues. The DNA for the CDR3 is TGTGCCAGCTCACCACCGGTCACAGGGGGCTCGAACATTCAGTACTTC. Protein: CASSPPVTGGSNIQYF.

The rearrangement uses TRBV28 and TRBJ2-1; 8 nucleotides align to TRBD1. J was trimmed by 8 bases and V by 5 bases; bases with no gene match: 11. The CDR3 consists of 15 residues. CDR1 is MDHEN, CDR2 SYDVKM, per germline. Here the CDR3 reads CASSPDRETGDEQFF. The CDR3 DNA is TGTGCCAGCAGTCCGGACAGGGAGACGGGAGATGAGCAGTTCTTC.